This TCR beta chain was profiled in a study of post-analysis software for immune sequencing data. Prepared libraries of TCR beta cDNA carried unique molecular identifiers. TCRdb redid the calling of the PCR reads with MiXCR, one entry per CDR3 protein. The sample lists around 770,000 distinct CDR3 sequences; about 45% were seen once. CDR1 and CDR2 from the germline V gene are DFQATT and SNEGSKA (reference sequence). The CDR3 is made up of 16 amino acids. The V end lost 5 bases, the J end lost 5 bases, and 24 bases lay between the germline ends. This clonotype showed up just a few times. Its cognate antigen is unknown. Study-level results: Samples prepared in the same batch strongly co-clustered by F measure. In patients, TRBV5-6, TRBV5-1 and TRBV20-1 belonged to five TRBV segments found more frequently than in controls.

The sample was blood. The rearrangement uses TRBV20-1 and TRBJ1-2; D perhaps matches TRBD1 (6 bases). This sequence originates from a girl aged 10 to 17 with multiple sclerosis. For the CDR3, the DNA is TGCAGTGCTCGAAAGGCGGGCGGGACAACCGAATATGGCTACACCTTC. It translates to CSARKAGGTTEYGYTF.